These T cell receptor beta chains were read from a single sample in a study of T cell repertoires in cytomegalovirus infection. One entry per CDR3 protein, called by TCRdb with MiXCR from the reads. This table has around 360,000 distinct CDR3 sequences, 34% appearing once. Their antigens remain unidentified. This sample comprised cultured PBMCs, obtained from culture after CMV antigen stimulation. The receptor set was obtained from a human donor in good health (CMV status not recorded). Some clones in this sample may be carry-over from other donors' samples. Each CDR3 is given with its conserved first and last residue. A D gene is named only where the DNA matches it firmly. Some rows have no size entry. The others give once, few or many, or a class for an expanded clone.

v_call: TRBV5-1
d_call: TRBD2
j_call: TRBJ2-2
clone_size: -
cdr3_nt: TGCGCCAGCAGCCTCCTAGCGGGAGGAGAAACCGGGGAGCTGTTTTTT
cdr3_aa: CASSLLAGGETGELFF

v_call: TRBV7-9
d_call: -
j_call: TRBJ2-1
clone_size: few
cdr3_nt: TGTGCCAGCAGCCGACGGACGGTAGACATGGCTTTTGGTGAGCAGTTCTTC
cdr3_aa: CASSRRTVDMAFGEQFF

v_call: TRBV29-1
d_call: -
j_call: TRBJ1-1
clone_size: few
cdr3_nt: TGCAGCGTCCCGGTCGAGGGGGGCGGAGGGGCTCGGATGAACACTGAAGCTTTCTTT
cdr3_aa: CSVPVEGGGGARMNTEAFF

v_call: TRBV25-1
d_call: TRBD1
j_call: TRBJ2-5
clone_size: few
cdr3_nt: TGTGCCAGCAGTGTGGCCAGGGGGCGCGAGACCCAGTACTTC
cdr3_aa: CASSVARGRETQYF

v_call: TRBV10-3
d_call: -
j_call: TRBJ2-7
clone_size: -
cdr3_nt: TGTGCCATCATGTCAGCGGACCCATACGAGCAGTACTTC
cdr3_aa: CAIMSADPYEQYF

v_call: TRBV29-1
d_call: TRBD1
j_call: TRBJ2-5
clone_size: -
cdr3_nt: TGCAGCGCCTCCGGGACAGGGTCCGAGACCCAGTACTTC
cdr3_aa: CSASGTGSETQYF

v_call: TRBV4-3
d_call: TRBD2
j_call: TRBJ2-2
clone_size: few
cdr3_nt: TGCGCCAGCAGCCAAGAGGGCGGGAGAGTGGCCGGGGAGCTGTTTTTT
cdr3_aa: CASSQEGGRVAGELFF

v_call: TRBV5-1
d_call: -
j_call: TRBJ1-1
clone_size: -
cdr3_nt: TGCGCCAGCAGCCGACTCGGACTAATGAACACTGAAGCTTTCTTT
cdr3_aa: CASSRLGLMNTEAFF

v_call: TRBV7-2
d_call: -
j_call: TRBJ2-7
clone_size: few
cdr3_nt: TGTGCCAGCAAACCGGGGCCGGTCTCGTACGAGCAGTACTTC
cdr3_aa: CASKPGPVSYEQYF

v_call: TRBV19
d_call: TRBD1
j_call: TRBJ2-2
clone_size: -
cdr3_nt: TGTGCCAGCCGATGGACAGGGCTGAACACCGGGGAGCTGTTTTTT
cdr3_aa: CASRWTGLNTGELFF

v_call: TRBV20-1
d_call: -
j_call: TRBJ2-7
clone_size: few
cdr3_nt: TGCAGTGCTAGTTTGGGTGGAACCTACGAGCAGTACTTC
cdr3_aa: CSASLGGTYEQYF

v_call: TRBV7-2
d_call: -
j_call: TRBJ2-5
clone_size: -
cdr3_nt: TGTGCCAGCAGCCCAGGCTTACAACAGACGGAGACCCAGTACTTC
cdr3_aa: CASSPGLQQTETQYF

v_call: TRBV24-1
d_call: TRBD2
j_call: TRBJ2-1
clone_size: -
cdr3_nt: TGTGCCACCAGGGGGAGGGACTACAATGAGCAGTTCTTC
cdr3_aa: CATRGRDYNEQFF

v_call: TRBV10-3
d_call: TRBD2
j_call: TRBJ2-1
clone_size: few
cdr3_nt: TGTGCCATCAGCTTGACTAGCGGTAATGAGCAGTTCTTC
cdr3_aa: CAISLTSGNEQFF

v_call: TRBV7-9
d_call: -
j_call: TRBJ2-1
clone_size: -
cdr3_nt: TGTGCCAGCAGCCTCCAAGGGGGGTTACGGTTCTTC
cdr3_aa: CASSLQGGLRFF

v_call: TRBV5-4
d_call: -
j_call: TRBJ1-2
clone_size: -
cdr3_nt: TGTGCCAGCAGCCCTGACTTCTATGGCTACACCTTC
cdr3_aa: CASSPDFYGYTF

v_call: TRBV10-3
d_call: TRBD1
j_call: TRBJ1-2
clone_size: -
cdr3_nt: TGTGCCATCAGTACAGGACAGGGGAACTATGGCTACACCTTC
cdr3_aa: CAISTGQGNYGYTF

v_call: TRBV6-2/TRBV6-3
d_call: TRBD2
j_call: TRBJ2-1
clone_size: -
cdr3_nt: TGTGCCAGCAGTTACTCTCCTGCGGGGGAGAACAATGAGCAGTTCTTC
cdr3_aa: CASSYSPAGENNEQFF

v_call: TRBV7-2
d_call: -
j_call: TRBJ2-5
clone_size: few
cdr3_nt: TGTGCCAGCAGCTTAGTTTTCAACCAAGAGACCCAGTACTTC
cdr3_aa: CASSLVFNQETQYF

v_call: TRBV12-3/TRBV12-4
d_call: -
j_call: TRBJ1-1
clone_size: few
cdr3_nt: TGTGCCAGCAGTTTAAGGGAGATGAACACTGAAGCTTTCTTT
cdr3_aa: CASSLREMNTEAFF

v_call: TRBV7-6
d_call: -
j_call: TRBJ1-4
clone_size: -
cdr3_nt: TGTGCCAGCAGCTTAGCGTCTGTTTTTAAACTGTTTTTT
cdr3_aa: CASSLASVFKLFF

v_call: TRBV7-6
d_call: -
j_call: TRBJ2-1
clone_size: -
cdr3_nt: TGTGCCAGCAGCTTTAAGGAGGGGAGTGAGCAGTTCTTC
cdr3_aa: CASSFKEGSEQFF

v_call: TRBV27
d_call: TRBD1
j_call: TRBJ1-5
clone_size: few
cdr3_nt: TGTGCCAGCAGTTTACTGGGGACAGGGTTGAAGCAGCCCCAGCATTTT
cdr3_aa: CASSLLGTGLKQPQHF

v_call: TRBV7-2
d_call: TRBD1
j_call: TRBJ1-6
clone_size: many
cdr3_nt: TGTGCCAGCAGTTTTGGGACAGATAATTCACCCCTCCACTTT
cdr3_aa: CASSFGTDNSPLHF

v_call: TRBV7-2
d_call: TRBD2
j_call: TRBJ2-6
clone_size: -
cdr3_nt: TGTGCCAGCAGCCGGGGGGCTGGGGCCAACGTCCTGACTTTC
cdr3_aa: CASSRGAGANVLTF

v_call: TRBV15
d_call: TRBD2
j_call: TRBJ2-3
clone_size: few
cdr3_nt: TGTGCCACCAGCAGAGATCGAGCGGGAGCTTTCCCAATCACAGATACGCAGTATTTT
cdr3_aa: CATSRDRAGAFPITDTQYF

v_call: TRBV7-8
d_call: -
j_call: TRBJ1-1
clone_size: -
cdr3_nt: TGTGCCAGCAGCTTAGTAGGGGGTGGGGTTTACACTGAAGCTTTCTTT
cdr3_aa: CASSLVGGGVYTEAFF

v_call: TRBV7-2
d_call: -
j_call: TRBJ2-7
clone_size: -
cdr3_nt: TGTGCCAGCAGTTCGGGGGCACCGGGCCACGAGCAGTACTTC
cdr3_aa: CASSSGAPGHEQYF

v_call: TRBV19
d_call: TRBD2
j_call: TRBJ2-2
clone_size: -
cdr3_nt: TGTGCCAGTAGTCTCATAGCGGGAGAGGCCGGGGAGCTGTTTTTT
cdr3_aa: CASSLIAGEAGELFF

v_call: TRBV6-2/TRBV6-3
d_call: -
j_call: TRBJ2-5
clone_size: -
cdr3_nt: TGTGCCAGCAGTTACGGAGGGTCCGAAGAGACCCAGTACTTC
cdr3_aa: CASSYGGSEETQYF

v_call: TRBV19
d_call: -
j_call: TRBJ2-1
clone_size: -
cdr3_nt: TGTGCCAGTAGTCCGAACCTACTAGCCTACAATGAGCAGTTCTTC
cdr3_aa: CASSPNLLAYNEQFF

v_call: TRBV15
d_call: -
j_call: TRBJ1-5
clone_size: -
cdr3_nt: TGTGCCACCAGCAGAGACTGGGGTACGCGCAATCAGCCCCAGCATTTT
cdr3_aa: CATSRDWGTRNQPQHF

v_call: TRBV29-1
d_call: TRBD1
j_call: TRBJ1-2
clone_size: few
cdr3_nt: TGCAGCGCCAACCGGGACAGGGGAAGCCATGGCTACACCTTC
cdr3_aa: CSANRDRGSHGYTF

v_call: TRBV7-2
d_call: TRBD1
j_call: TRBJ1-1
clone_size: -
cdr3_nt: TGTGCCAGCAGCTACCAGGGACAGGGGAACACTGAAGCTTTCTTT
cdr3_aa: CASSYQGQGNTEAFF

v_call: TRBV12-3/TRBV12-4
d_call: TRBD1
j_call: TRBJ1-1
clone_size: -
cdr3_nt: TGTGCCAGCATCCTCAGGGGGGGTGAAGCTTTCTTT
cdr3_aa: CASILRGGEAFF

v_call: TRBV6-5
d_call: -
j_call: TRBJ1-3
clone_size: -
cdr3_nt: TGTGCCAGCAGTTACTCGAAGGGCTACTCTGGAAACACCATATATTTT
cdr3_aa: CASSYSKGYSGNTIYF

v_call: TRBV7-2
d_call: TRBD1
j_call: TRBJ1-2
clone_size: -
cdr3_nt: TGTGCCAGCAGCTTACCAAGACAGGGGAACTATGGCTACACCTTC
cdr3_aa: CASSLPRQGNYGYTF

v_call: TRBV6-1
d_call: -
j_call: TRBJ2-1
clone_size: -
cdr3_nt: TGTGCCAGCAGTGTGACTACCGCCCGGTACAATGAGCAGTTCTTC
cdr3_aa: CASSVTTARYNEQFF

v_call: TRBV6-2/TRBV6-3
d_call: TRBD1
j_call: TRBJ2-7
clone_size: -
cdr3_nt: TGTGCCAGCGGAGACAGGGGGCCCACCTACGAGCAGTACTTC
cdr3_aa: CASGDRGPTYEQYF

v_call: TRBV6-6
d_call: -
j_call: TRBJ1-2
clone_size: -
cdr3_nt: TGTGCCACTCACGGGGAAGGGGGTGGCTACACCTTC
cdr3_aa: CATHGEGGGYTF

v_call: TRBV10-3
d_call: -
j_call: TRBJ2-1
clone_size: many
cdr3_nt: TGTGCCATCAGTGATCACGGCGGGACTGACAATGAGCAGTTCTTC
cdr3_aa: CAISDHGGTDNEQFF

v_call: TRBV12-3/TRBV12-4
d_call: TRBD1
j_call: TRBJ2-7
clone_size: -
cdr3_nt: TGTGCCACCGCCCGACAGGGATTTTCCTACGAGCAGTACTTC
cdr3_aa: CATARQGFSYEQYF

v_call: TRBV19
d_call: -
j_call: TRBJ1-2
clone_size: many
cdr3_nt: TGTGCCAGTTGTTGTGACAGCTATGCCGGGGGCTACACCTTC
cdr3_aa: CASCCDSYAGGYTF

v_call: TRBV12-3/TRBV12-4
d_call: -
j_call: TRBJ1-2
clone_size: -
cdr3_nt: TGTGCCAGCAGTACCGGACACCACCTCAACTATGGCTACACCTTC
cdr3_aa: CASSTGHHLNYGYTF

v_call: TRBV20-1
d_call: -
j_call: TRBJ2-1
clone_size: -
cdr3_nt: TGCAGTGCCCCTGGGTACTCTAGGCAGTTCTTC
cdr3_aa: CSAPGYSRQFF

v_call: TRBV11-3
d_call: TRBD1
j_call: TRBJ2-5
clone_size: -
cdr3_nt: TGTGCCAGCAGTACCAGGGGGCGCCAGACCCAGTACTTC
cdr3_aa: CASSTRGRQTQYF

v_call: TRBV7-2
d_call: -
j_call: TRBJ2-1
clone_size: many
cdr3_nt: TGTGCCAGCAGCTTGCGCAGGCGGGGTAATGAGCAGTTCTTC
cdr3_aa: CASSLRRRGNEQFF

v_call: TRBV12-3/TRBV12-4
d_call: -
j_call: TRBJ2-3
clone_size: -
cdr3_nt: TGTGCCAACGAAGGGAGGAGAGCAGATACGCAGTATTTT
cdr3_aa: CANEGRRADTQYF

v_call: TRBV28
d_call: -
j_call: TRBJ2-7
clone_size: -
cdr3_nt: TGTGCCAGCACCAAGCTAGGGACTCTCTACGAGCAGTACTTC
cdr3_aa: CASTKLGTLYEQYF

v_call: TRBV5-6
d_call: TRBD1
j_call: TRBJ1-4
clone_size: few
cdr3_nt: TGTGCCAGCAGCGGCTCTCTCGGCACAGGGGCAAGAGGAGGTGATGAAAAACTGTTTTTT
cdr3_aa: CASSGSLGTGARGGDEKLFF

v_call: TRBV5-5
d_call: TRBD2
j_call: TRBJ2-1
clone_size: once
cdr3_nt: TGTGCCAGCAACCTACTAGCGGCCAATCGCAATGAGCAGTTCTTC
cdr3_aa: CASNLLAANRNEQFF